Described below is a single T cell receptor (beta chain) sequence and its context. Its antigen is currently unknown. The sample is drawn from a study of blood T cells in healthy people across ages. General study points: Reliance upon unsorted PBMCs precluded definitive naive versus antigen-experienced comparison. Unknown donor CMV status possibly confounded expanded clonotype changes.

Next came a second PCR, run for roughly 6 to 11 cycles, which used a sample-barcoded 5' primer along with a J-beta primer mix. TCRdb called the 5' RACE reads again in MiXCR, with one record for every CDR3 protein. This sample has hundreds of thousands of distinct CDR3 sequences, with around 54% found just once. The sequenced sample consisted of blood. The clonotype was recovered from a man between 60 and 75 years old in good health.

The CDR3 here is CASSHRTGHYGYTF. In DNA form, the CDR3 reads TGTGCCAGCAGCCACCGGACAGGCCACTATGGCTACACCTTC. The V call is TRBV3-1, the J call TRBJ1-2; 7 positions match TRBD1. The CDR3 is 14 amino acids. Germline values: CDR1 LGHDT, CDR2 YNNKEL (reference sequence). The trim removed 3 bases at V and 3 bases at J, leaving 4 bases unmatched.